The T cell receptor beta chain described here comes from a study of blood T cells in healthy people across ages. Study details: Per two T cells, about one barcoded beta molecule was captured through template switching.

Trimming took 4 bases from V and 5 from J, leaving 18 bases between them. This CDR3 region has 14 residues. The germline V gene has CDR1 GTSNPN and CDR2 SVGIG (reference sequence). A second PCR, run for roughly 6 to 11 cycles, used a sample-barcoded 5' primer plus a J-beta primer mix. A template-switch adaptor with 12 random nucleotides tagged each cDNA molecule. MiXCR was run by TCRdb on the 5' RACE reads, yielding one entry per CDR3 protein. The top ten hold less than 9.5% of the sample, which has about 1,800,000 distinct CDR3 sequences, roughly 30% seen once. Each sample used at least 6.5 million PBMCs. At least 6 micrograms of total RNA were extracted per sample.

Sequences were obtained from blood. The gene calls are TRBV30 and TRBJ2-7; D may match TRBD1 or TRBD2 (6 bases each). This receptor was obtained from a woman between 25 and 40 years old in good health. CDR3 sequence reads: CAWTPLGGRNEQYF. The CDR3 DNA is TGTGCCTGGACGCCTCTGGGGGGCAGGAACGAGCAGTACTTC.